The rows below give T cell receptor beta chains drawn from one sample of a study of blood T cells in healthy people across ages. TCRdb processed the 5' RACE reads anew with MiXCR; each CDR3 protein has one entry. The data show roughly 720,000 distinct CDR3 sequences, 53% seen once. Sequences were obtained from blood. These receptors came from a man at least 80 years old in good health. Each CDR3 is given with its conserved first and last residue. The D gene is left open where the match is weak. The listing skips clone size in some rows; elsewhere it reads once, few, many or a size class.

abundance,v_gene,d_gene,j_gene,CDR3nt,CDR3aa
once,TRBV9,.,TRBJ1-1,TGTGCCAGCAGTGTAGCCCCCGCCGGACGAGATACCAAAGCTTTCTTT,CASSVAPAGRDTKAFF
.,TRBV6-6,.,TRBJ2-3,TGTGCCAGCAGTTACGGAGAGGGCGGAGTGCCCAGATACGCGTATTTT,CASSYGEGGVPRYAYF
.,TRBV12-3/TRBV12-4,.,TRBJ1-2,TGTGCCAGCAGTTTTAGAGGCGGTTGGGGGTTACCCTATGGCTACACCTTC,CASSFRGGWGLPYGYTF
few,TRBV20-1,.,TRBJ2-7,TGCAGTGCTACAAAAACCGGGACACGAGGGTACGAGCAGTACTTC,CSATKTGTRGYEQYF
.,TRBV25-1,.,TRBJ2-5,TGTGCCAGCAGTGAATTCCGAGAGCAGTACTTC,CASSEFREQYF
few,TRBV30,.,TRBJ2-3,TGTGCCTGGAGTCCCGGGCCCCTCGCCGCGTATTTT,CAWSPGPLAAYF
.,TRBV9,.,TRBJ2-1,TGTGCCAGCAGCGTAGGGGGGAGACCCTCCTACAATGAGCAGTTCTTC,CASSVGGRPSYNEQFF
few,TRBV29-1,.,TRBJ1-4,TGCAGCGTCGCCGGGACCCTAGGAGGAAAACTGTTTTTT,CSVAGTLGGKLFF
.,TRBV2,TRBD2,TRBJ2-7,TGTGCCAGCAGTGGACTAGCGGGAGTTGCCCACGAGCAGTACTTC,CASSGLAGVAHEQYF
.,TRBV6-1,TRBD2,TRBJ2-1,TGTGCCAGCAGCTTACTAGCGGGGGGTCAAGTGGGGCAGTTCTTC,CASSLLAGGQVGQFF
.,TRBV6-6,.,TRBJ2-7,TGTGCCAGCAACGGCAGGGTGGGGTACGAGCAGTACTTC,CASNGRVGYEQYF
few,TRBV7-9,TRBD2,TRBJ2-1,TGTGCCAGCAGGGGAGGGGCTGTGAATGAGCAGTTCTTC,CASRGGAVNEQFF
.,TRBV27,TRBD2,TRBJ2-5,TGTGCCAGCAGTTTATTGGTAGCGGGAGGTTCCACCAATAAGCAGTACTTC,CASSLLVAGGSTNKQYF
.,TRBV4-1,TRBD2,TRBJ2-5,TGCGCCAGCAGCCTAGCGGGATTCACGGAGACCCAGTACTTC,CASSLAGFTETQYF
.,TRBV7-2,TRBD1,TRBJ2-5,TGTGCCTGCAGCTCCTCCGGGACAGACAACCAAGAGACCCAGTACTTC,CACSSSGTDNQETQYF
few,TRBV20-1,TRBD2,TRBJ2-1,TGCAGTGCTAGAGACTCCGGGACTAGTAGCGATGAGCAGTTCTTC,CSARDSGTSSDEQFF
.,TRBV3-1,.,TRBJ2-3,TGTGCCGGCAGCCAAGATATTATCAAGGCAGATACGCAGTATTTT,CAGSQDIIKADTQYF
.,TRBV5-6,TRBD2,TRBJ2-5,TGTGCCAGCAGCTCGACTAGCGGGAGGGTCTCGGAGACCCAGTACTTC,CASSSTSGRVSETQYF
.,TRBV12-3/TRBV12-4,.,TRBJ1-2,TGTGCCAGCAGTTCGACGGTAGCTAACTATGGCTACACCTTC,CASSSTVANYGYTF
.,TRBV6-5,.,TRBJ2-1,TGTGCCAGCAGTTACTCGAGGATTAGCACCTACAATGAGCAGTTCTTC,CASSYSRISTYNEQFF
.,TRBV3-1,.,TRBJ2-7,TGTGCCAGCAGCCAATCTGGAGGCGGACCCAACGAGCAGTACTTC,CASSQSGGGPNEQYF
few,TRBV20-1,TRBD2,TRBJ2-5,TGCAGTGCTAGGGGGACTAGCGGGATCGGGGAGACCCAGTACTTC,CSARGTSGIGETQYF
.,TRBV10-3,TRBD2,TRBJ2-1,TGTGCCATCAGGCCGATACTAGCGGCCTACAATGAGCAGTTCTTC,CAIRPILAAYNEQFF
.,TRBV20-1,TRBD2,TRBJ2-1,TGCAGTGCTAGTGAGACGGGACTAGGGGGAAATGAGCAGTTCTTC,CSASETGLGGNEQFF
once,TRBV5-1,TRBD2,TRBJ2-1,TGCGCCAGCAGGGCTAGCGGGGGGGCCCAATCCTACAATGAGCAGTTCTTC,CASRASGGAQSYNEQFF
.,TRBV20-1,.,TRBJ2-1,TGCAGTGCTAGCGTTATCTCCTACAATGAGCAGTTCTTC,CSASVISYNEQFF
.,TRBV20-1,TRBD1,TRBJ2-7,TGCAGTGTGGGACAGGGGGCTTTTGACGAGCAGTACTTC,CSVGQGAFDEQYF
.,TRBV9,.,TRBJ2-4,TGTGCCAGCAGCAAGGGGACTTTGGGGGAGCAGTACTTC,CASSKGTLGEQYF
.,TRBV2,.,TRBJ2-7,TGTGCCAGCAACGGGGAGGCGGGCTACGAGCAGTACTTC,CASNGEAGYEQYF
.,TRBV11-2,.,TRBJ2-7,TGTGCCAGCAGCTTAGTAGGAGTAACAAGCTCCTACGAGCAGTACTTC,CASSLVGVTSSYEQYF
few,TRBV3-1,.,TRBJ2-5,TGTGCCAGCAGCCAAGAATCTGTAAGGAAAGCCCAAGAGACCCAGTACTTC,CASSQESVRKAQETQYF
few,TRBV28,.,TRBJ2-7,TGTGCCAGCAGTTTAACAGGGCAACCGAACTACGAGCAGTACTTC,CASSLTGQPNYEQYF
.,TRBV5-1,.,TRBJ2-7,TGCGCCAGCAGTCTTGCTGGGGACGAGCGGTACTTC,CASSLAGDERYF
once,TRBV6-5,.,TRBJ2-7,TGTGCCAGCAGTCCCAGCTGGGGCTCCTACGAGCAGTACTTC,CASSPSWGSYEQYF